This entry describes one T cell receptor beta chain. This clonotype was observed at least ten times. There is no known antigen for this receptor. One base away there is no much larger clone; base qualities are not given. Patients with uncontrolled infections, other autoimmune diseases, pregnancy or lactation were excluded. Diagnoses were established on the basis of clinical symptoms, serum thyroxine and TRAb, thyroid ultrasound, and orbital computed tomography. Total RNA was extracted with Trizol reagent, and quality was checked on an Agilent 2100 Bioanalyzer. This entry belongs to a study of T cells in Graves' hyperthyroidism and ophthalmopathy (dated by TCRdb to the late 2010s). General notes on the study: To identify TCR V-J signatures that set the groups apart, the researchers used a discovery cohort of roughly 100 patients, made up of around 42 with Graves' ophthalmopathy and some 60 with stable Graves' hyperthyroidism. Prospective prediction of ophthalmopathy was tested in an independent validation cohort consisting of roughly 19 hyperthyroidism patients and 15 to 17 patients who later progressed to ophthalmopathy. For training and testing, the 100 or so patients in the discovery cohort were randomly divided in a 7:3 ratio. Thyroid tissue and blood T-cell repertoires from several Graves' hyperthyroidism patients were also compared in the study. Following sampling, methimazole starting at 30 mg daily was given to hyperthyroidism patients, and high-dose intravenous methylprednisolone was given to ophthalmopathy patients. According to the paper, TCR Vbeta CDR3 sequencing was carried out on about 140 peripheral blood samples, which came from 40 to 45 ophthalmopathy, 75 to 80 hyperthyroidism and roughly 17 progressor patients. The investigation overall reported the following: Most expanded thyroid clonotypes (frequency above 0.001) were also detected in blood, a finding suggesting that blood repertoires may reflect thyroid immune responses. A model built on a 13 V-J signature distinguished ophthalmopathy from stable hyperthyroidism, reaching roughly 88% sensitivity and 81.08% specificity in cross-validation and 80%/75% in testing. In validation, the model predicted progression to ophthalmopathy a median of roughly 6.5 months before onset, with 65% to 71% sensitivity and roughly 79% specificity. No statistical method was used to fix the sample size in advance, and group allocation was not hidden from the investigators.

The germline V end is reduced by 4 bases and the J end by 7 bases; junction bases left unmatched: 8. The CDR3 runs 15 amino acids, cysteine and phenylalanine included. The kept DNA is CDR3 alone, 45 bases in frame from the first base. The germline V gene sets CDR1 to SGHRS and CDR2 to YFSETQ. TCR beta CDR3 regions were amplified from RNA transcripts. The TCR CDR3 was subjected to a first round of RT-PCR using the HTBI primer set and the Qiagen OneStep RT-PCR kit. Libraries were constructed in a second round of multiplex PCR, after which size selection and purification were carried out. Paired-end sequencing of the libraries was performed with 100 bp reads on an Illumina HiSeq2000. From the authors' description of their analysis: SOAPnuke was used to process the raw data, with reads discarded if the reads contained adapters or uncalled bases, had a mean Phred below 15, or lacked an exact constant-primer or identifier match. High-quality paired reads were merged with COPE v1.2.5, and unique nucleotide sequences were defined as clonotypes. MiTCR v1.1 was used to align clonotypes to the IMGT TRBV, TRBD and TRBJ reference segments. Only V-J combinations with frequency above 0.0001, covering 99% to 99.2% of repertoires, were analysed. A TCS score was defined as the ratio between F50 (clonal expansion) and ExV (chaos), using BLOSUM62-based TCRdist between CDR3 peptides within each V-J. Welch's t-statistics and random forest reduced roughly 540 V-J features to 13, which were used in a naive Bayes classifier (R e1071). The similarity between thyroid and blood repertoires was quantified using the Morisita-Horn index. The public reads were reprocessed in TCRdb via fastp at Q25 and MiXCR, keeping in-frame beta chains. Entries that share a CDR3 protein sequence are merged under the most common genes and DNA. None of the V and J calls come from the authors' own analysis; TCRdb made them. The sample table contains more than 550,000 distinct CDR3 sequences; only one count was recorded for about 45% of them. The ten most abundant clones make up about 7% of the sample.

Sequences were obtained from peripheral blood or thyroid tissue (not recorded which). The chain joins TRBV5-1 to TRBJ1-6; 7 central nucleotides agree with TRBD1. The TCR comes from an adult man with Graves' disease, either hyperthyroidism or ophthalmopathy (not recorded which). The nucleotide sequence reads TGCGCCAGCAGCGCGGGGACAGACAGGAATTCACCCCTCCACTTT. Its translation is CASSAGTDRNSPLHF.